Each of the 9 T cell receptor beta chains below was sequenced from the same sample in a study of cytomegalovirus exposure and HLA in healthy donors. The protocol was immunoSEQ multiplex PCR, while the TCRdb copy is restricted to in-frame clones and leaves out a portion. This table has over 150,000 clones, 80% to 90% appearing once. Sequencing was done on a sample of PBMCs. The source is a woman in her twenties or thirties in good health and CMV-seropositive.

V usage is TRBV27 and J usage is TRBJ2-3; D ambiguous. This CDR3 spans 14 amino acids. CDR1 and CDR2 (germline): MNHEY, SMNVEV (reference sequence). The V end was cut by 1 base, the J end by 7 bases, with 12 bases between. This chain's CDR3 is CASSLWASRNTQYF. The CDR3 region has the DNA TGTGCCAGCAGTTTATGGGCCTCCAGGAATACGCAGTATTTT.

This clone was detected once. The J gene is TRBJ2-3, the V gene TRBV20-1; the match to TRBD1 covers 8 bases. This CDR3 has 11 amino acids. V lost 5 bases, J lost 5 bases, and 0 bases stayed unmatched. Per germline, CDR1 DFQATT and CDR2 SNEGSKA (reference sequence). The CDR3 region is CSAGQGDTQYF. DNA of the CDR3: TGCAGTGCTGGACAGGGAGATACGCAGTATTTT.

This clone was seen repeatedly, ten times or more. V usage is TRBV7-6 and J usage is TRBJ2-7, with D possibly being TRBD1 (8 bases). The CDR3 length is 15 residues. Trimming removed 5 bases at V and 7 bases at J, with 21 bases between. Per germline, CDR1 SGHVS and CDR2 FNYEAQ. In nucleotides, the CDR3 is TGTGCCAGCAGCCCAGCGGGACAGGACGCTAAAGAGCAGTACTTC. Encoded protein: CASSPAGQDAKEQYF.

Turning to this clone: One end of the junction does not line up with germline, which may come from a read error. This rearrangement joins TRBV5-1 to TRBJ2-7; 9 bases match TRBD2. CDR1 is SGHRS, CDR2 YFSETQ, per germline. The CDR3 length is 13 residues. The CDR3 sequence: CASSPGGGRAENF. The DNA of the CDR3 is TGCGCCAGCAGCCCTGGAGGCGGGAGGGCCGAAAATTTC.

This clone was detected once. The chain has TRBV10-3 and TRBJ2-2; 16 bases match TRBD2. After removal of 10 bases from V and 5 bases from J, the junction contained 7 bases not matched to a gene. CDR1 is ENHRY, CDR2 SYGVKD, per germline. The CDR3 has 16 residues. The CDR3: CATAGTSGRDTGELFF. As DNA, the CDR3 is TGTGCCACTGCAGGGACTAGCGGGAGGGATACCGGGGAGCTGTTTTTT.

The rearrangement joins TRBV2 to TRBJ1-5; D is perhaps TRBD1 (6 bases). Trimming stripped 0 bases from V and 4 bases from J, with 7 bases between. Germline CDR1 is SNHLY and CDR2 is FYNNEI. There are 14 residues in the CDR3. Here the CDR3 DNA reads TGTGCCAGCAGTGAAGCGGACAGAAATCAGCCCCAGCATTTT. This translates into CASSEADRNQPQHF. The full variable domain, completed using reference TRBV2 and TRBJ1-5, is EPEVTQTPSHQVTQMGQEVILRCVPISNHLYFYWYRQILGQKVEFLVSFYNNEISEKSEIFDDQFSVERPDGSNFTLKIRSTKLEDSAMYFCASSEADRNQPQHFGDGTRLSIL.

This clone is a singleton in its sample. This chain uses TRBV7-9 with TRBJ1-1; D gene unclear. V lost 5 bases and J lost 0, with 7 bases in between. The germline CDR1 and CDR2 sequences are SEHNR and FQNEAQ (reference sequence). CDR3 length equals 13 residues. CDR3 bases: TGTGCCAGCAGCCTTGTCCTGAACACTGAAGCTTTCTTT. Protein sequence: CASSLVLNTEAFF.

The rearrangement joins TRBV29-1 to TRBJ1-1; a possible D gene is TRBD1 (5 bases). CDR3 length: 11 residues. The germline CDR1 and CDR2 sequences are SQVTM and ANQGSEA. The V end was cut by 6 bases, the J end by 11 bases, with 16 bases between. CDR3 coding DNA: TGCAGCGTCCGCAGGGATGCCCGTGCTTTCTTT. Translation gives CSVRRDARAFF.

The V call is TRBV5-1, the J call TRBJ1-2; 9 nucleotides match TRBD1. J lost 7 bases, V lost 3 bases, and 7 bases had no gene match. Germline assignment: CDR1 SGHRS and CDR2 YFSETQ. The CDR3 length is 14 residues. CDR3 DNA: TGCGCCAGCAGCTCGGGGGCGACAGGGGGTGGCTACACCTTC. Its protein product is CASSSGATGGGYTF.